This T cell receptor beta chain was obtained from a study of CD8 T cells in ankylosing spondylitis. Study observations and caveats: Some of the motif variants had earlier been found in reactive arthritis patients' fluid and blood. A TCR beta motif of fewer than 10 highly homologous variants seemed to mark ankylosing spondylitis blood. Reportedly, matched ankylosing spondylitis synovial fluid was significantly enriched for disease-linked clones.

A note on this clonotype: What it binds is unknown.

TCRdb re-called the 5' RACE reads with MiXCR, one entry per CDR3 protein. The data hold about 250,000 distinct CDR3 sequences, with roughly 32% observed a single time. V lost 0 bases and J 0 bases, leaving 9 bases between the germline ends. The CDR3 extends over 15 amino acids. Germline-derived CDR1 and CDR2 are SGDLS and YYNGEE. This TCR derives from a male donor with ankylosing spondylitis or in good health (not recorded which). The chain uses TRBV9 and TRBJ1-1; D is perhaps TRBD1 (5 bases). Sequenced input: blood, either unsorted or a sorted T cell fraction (not recorded which). Here the CDR3 DNA reads TGTGCCAGCAGCGTAGGGGGCGGGGTGAACACTGAAGCTTTCTTT. This gives the protein CASSVGGGVNTEAFF.